This TCR beta chain appears in the sequencing data of a study of blood T cell repertoires in COVID-19. The wider study: PBMCs, B-cell-depleted T cells, or T cells were the source of the cDNA or gDNA that made up the material.

This table comes from immunoSEQ multiplex PCR, and its TCRdb copy is limited to in-frame clones, with some not included. This table holds approximately 330,000 clones, almost 90% found once. The CDR3 is 14 amino acids. Deletions cut 6 bases from V and 4 bases from J, with 13 bases between. From germline, CDR1 is MDHEN and CDR2 SYDVKM. This chain joins TRBV28 and TRBJ1-3, with a weak D call TRBD1 (5 bases). The origin of this receptor is a woman in her forties with COVID-19, enrolled during active disease. Sequencing used peripheral blood. CDR3 loop: CASRPPGYGNTIYF. CDR3 bases: TGTGCCAGCAGGCCCCCAGGGTACGGAAACACCATATATTTT.